This T cell receptor beta chain is from a study of blood T cell repertoires in COVID-19. Germline assignment: CDR1 MDHEN and CDR2 SYDVKM. This CDR3 is 13 amino acids long. The V and J ends lost 8 bases and 5 bases respectively, with 16 bases between them. The repertoire was sequenced with immunoSEQ multiplex PCR; TCRdb's copy has only in-frame clones and lacks some. The repertoire has 200,000 to 300,000 clones, roughly 88% of them found once; the top ten carry 1% to 1.5%. The sequenced sample consisted of PBMCs or T cells enriched from blood (not recorded which). This chain links TRBV28 with TRBJ2-7; weak D call: TRBD2 (6 bases). The receptor's source is a woman aged 40 to 55 with acute COVID-19. Here the CDR3 DNA reads TGTGCCAGCTTAGGGCGGGATCGCGACGAGCAGTACTTC. Protein sequence: CASLGRDRDEQYF.